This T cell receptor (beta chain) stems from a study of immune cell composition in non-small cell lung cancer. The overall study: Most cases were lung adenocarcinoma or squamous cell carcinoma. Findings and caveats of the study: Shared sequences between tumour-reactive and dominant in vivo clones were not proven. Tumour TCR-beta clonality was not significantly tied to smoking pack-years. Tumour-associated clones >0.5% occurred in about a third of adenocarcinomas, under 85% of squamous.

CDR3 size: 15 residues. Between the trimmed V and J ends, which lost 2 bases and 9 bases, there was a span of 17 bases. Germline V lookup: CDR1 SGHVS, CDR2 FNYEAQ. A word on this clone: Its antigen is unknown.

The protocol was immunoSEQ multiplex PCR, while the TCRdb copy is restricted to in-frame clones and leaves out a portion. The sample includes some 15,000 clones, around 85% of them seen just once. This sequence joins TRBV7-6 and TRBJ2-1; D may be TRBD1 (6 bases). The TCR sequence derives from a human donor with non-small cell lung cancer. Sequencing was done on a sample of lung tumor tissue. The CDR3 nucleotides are TGTGCCAGCAGCTTACAGAGGGGGAGAGGGAGTGAGCAGTTCTTC. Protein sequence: CASSLQRGRGSEQFF.